This T cell receptor beta chain was found in a study of PD-1 blockade in classical Hodgkin lymphoma. Germline V gene data show CDR1 as SQVTM and CDR2 as ANQGSEA. V was clipped by 6 bases and J by 2 bases, with 11 bases between them. The CDR3 extends over 13 amino acids. To note about this clone: Its specificity is not known.

Autologous stem cell transplantation was followed by relapse in every patient, and brentuximab vedotin exposure varied. General study results and limits: TCR diversity at baseline was reported to be reduced in newly diagnosed patients relative to healthy donors. TCR diversity in CD4+, not CD8+, cells rose significantly by C4D1. What drove the repertoire differences, possibly disease activity or prior therapy, has not been defined.

The data were produced by immunoSEQ multiplex PCR, yet TCRdb's version contains in-frame clones alone and is incomplete. The sample includes 55,000 to 65,000 clones, around 87% of them seen just once. This sample comprised peripheral blood mononuclear cells (PBMCs), obtained at baseline. The source of this sequence is a human donor with classical Hodgkin lymphoma. This chain links TRBV29-1 with TRBJ2-4; D may be TRBD1 or TRBD2 (5 bases each). The CDR3 here is CSVGTGPKNIQYF. DNA for the CDR3: TGCAGCGTCGGGACGGGGCCCAAAAACATTCAGTACTTC.